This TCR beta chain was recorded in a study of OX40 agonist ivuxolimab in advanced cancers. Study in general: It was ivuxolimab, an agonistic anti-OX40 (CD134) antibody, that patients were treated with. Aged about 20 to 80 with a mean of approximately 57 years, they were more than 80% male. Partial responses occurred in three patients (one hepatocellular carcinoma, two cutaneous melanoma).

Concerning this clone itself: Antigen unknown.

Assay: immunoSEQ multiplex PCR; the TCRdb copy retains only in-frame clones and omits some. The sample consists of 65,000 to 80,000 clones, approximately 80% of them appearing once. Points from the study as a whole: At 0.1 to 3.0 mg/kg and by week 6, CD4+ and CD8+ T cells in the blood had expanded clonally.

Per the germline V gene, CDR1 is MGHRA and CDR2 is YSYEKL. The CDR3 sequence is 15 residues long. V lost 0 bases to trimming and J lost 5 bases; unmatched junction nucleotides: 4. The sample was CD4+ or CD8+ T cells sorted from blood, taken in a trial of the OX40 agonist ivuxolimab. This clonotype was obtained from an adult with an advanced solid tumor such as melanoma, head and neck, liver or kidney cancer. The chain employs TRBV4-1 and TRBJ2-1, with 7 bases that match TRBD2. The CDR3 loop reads CASSQEPGGNNEQFF. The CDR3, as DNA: TGCGCCAGCAGCCAAGAGCCGGGAGGAAACAATGAGCAGTTCTTC.